Presented here are 18 T cell receptor beta chains from one specimen sequenced in a study of blood T cell repertoires in COVID-19. Here immunoSEQ multiplex PCR was the method, and the copy in TCRdb shows in-frame clones only, minus some. This table has 250,000 or so clones, 88% appearing once. The sequenced sample consisted of peripheral blood. Every receptor here comes from a woman under 40 with acute or convalescent COVID-19.

The rearrangement joins TRBV5-4 to TRBJ2-5, with 13 bases fitting TRBD2. This CDR3 has 16 residues. The germline CDR1 and CDR2 sequences are SGHNT and YYREEE (reference sequence). V trimming: 4 bases; J trimming: 5 bases; junction bases outside the gene matches: 8. The CDR3 reads CASSPSGTSGMETQYF. CDR3 coding DNA: TGTGCCAGCAGCCCGTCCGGGACTAGCGGGATGGAGACCCAGTACTTC.

The genes are TRBV3-1 (or the pseudogene TRBV3-2) and TRBJ1-2, with D tentatively TRBD1 (6 bases). The length of the CDR3 is 14 residues. Trimming left V 1 base short and J 4 bases short, with 10 bases between. Per the germline V gene, CDR1 is LGHDT and CDR2 is YNNKEL (reference sequence). The CDR3 loop reads CASSQAGQIYGYTF. Here the CDR3 DNA reads TGTGCCAGCAGCCAAGCGGGACAAATCTATGGCTACACCTTC.

This chain connects TRBV19 to TRBJ1-6; the match to TRBD1 covers 7 bases. V lost 7 bases, J lost 9 bases, and 9 bases stayed unmatched. The CDR3 consists of 14 residues. CDR1 LNHDA and CDR2 SQIVND come from the germline V gene (reference sequence). CDR3 protein: CASIGGGLSSPLHF. The CDR3, as DNA: TGTGCCAGTATTGGAGGGGGCCTTAGTTCACCCCTCCACTTT.

The chain employs TRBV6-4 and TRBJ2-1; D is perhaps TRBD1 (5 bases). The length of the CDR3 is 16 residues. V was trimmed by 0 bases and J by 5 bases, leaving 14 bases between them. Germline loops: CDR1 MRHNA, CDR2 SNTAGT. Written as DNA, the CDR3 is TGTGCCAGCAGTGACTCGTACAGGTCACGGGACAATGAGCAGTTCTTC. Translation: CASSDSYRSRDNEQFF.

The gene calls are TRBV15 and TRBJ1-4; no clear D gene. V shed 0 bases and J shed 4 bases, with 3 bases lying between them. Germline CDR1 is LNHNV and CDR2 is YYDKDF (reference sequence). This CDR3 comprises 13 residues. This CDR3 reads CATSRDFNEKLFF. The CDR3, as DNA: TGTGCCACCAGCAGAGACTTTAATGAAAAACTGTTTTTT.

The genes are TRBV30 and TRBJ2-7; 13 bases are shared with TRBD2. Germline V gene lookup returns CDR1 GTSNPN and CDR2 SVGIG (reference sequence). With 7 bases clipped from V and 2 bases from J, the junction kept 5 bases outside the gene matches. CDR3 size: 14 residues. This CDR3 reads CAFGLAGVTYEQYF. The CDR3 nucleotides read TGTGCCTTTGGACTAGCGGGGGTGACCTACGAGCAGTACTTC.

This rearrangement joins TRBV5-4 to TRBJ2-3; 7 positions match TRBD2. CDR3 size: 15 residues. Per germline, CDR1 SGHNT and CDR2 YYREEE (reference sequence). J lost 5 bases, V lost 2 bases, and 8 bases had no gene match. The CDR3 DNA reads TGTGCCAGCAGCTTTGGGACTAATGTCATAGATACGCAGTATTTT. Its translation: CASSFGTNVIDTQYF.

The rearrangement uses TRBV14 and TRBJ1-1; D ambiguous. This CDR3 has 12 residues. V lost 2 bases, J lost 2 bases, and 3 bases lay in between. Germline CDR1 is SGHDN and CDR2 is FVKESK. As DNA, the CDR3 is TGTGCCAGCAGCCAAATAAACACTGAAGCTTTCTTT. Translating it yields CASSQINTEAFF.

The rearrangement uses TRBV9 and TRBJ1-1, with 7 bases that match TRBD1. Germline-derived CDR1 and CDR2 are SGDLS and YYNGEE. J gave up 7 bases and V 0 bases, and 3 bases lay outside the gene matches. CDR3 length equals 13 residues. CDR3 DNA: TGTGCCAGCAGCGTAGGGTCAGGGGGTGAAGCTTTCTTT. It specifies CASSVGSGGEAFF. Using reference TRBV9 and TRBJ1-1 for the parts outside the CDR3, the full variable domain is DSGVTQTPKHLITATGQRVTLRCSPRSGDLSVYWYQQSLDQGLQFLIQYYNGEERAKGNILERFSAQQFPDLHSELNLSSLELGDSALYFCASSVGSGGEAFFGQGTRLTVV.

The V gene is TRBV21-1, the J gene TRBJ1-1; the D call in the table, TRBD1, was not verified against the DNA. TRBV21-1 is listed as a pseudogene. The CDR3 runs to 21 residues. CDR3 sequence: CASSKFTGTGISILRGTEAFF. CDR3 DNA: TGTGCCAGCAGCAAGTTTACCGGGACAGGGATTTCAATACTGAGGGGCACTGAAGCTTTCTTT.

The chain is built from TRBV10-3 and TRBJ2-1; 7 positions agree with TRBD2. Germline V gives CDR1 ENHRY, CDR2 SYGVKD. The CDR3 consists of 15 residues. The trim removed 5 bases at V and 4 bases at J, leaving 8 bases unmatched. CDR3 amino acids: CAISSGTTRYNEQFF. The CDR3 DNA sequence: TGTGCCATCAGTAGTGGGACTACACGTTACAATGAGCAGTTCTTC.

The chain links TRBV7-9 to TRBJ2-1; maybe TRBD2 (6 bases). V was pared by 7 bases and J by 3 bases, with 13 bases between. The CDR3 has 14 residues. Germline V gives CDR1 SEHNR, CDR2 FQNEAQ (reference sequence). The CDR3 protein is CASIPGDNYNEQFF. The CDR3 bases are TGTGCCAGCATACCGGGAGACAACTACAATGAGCAGTTCTTC.

V is TRBV11-2 and J is TRBJ2-1; 11 bases line up with TRBD2. Trimming took 5 bases from V and 8 from J; bases not matched to a gene: 17. Germline assignment: CDR1 SGHAT and CDR2 FQNNGV. This CDR3 region has 18 residues. The CDR3 coding sequence is TGTGCCAGCAGCCACACTAGCGGGAGACTCACTCAGGGCGATGAGCAGTTCTTC. This translates into CASSHTSGRLTQGDEQFF. The variable domain in full, completed from reference TRBV11-2 and TRBJ2-1, reads EAGVAQSPRYKIIEKRQSVAFWCNPISGHATLYWYQQILGQGPKLLIQFQNNGVVDDSQLPKDRFSAERLKGVDSTLKIQPAKLEDSAVYLCASSHTSGRLTQGDEQFFGPGTRLTVL.

This chain links TRBV7-6 with TRBJ2-2; 8 nucleotides line up with TRBD2. Per the germline V gene, CDR1 is SGHVS and CDR2 is FNYEAQ. J gave up 4 bases and V 2 bases, and 3 bases lay outside the gene matches. This CDR3 has 15 amino acids. The CDR3 DNA is TGTGCCAGCAGCTTACGGGGGGGAACCACCGGGGAGCTGTTTTTT. Amino acid sequence: CASSLRGGTTGELFF.

This chain links TRBV3-1 (or the pseudogene TRBV3-2) with TRBJ1-2; possible D gene TRBD1, 5 bases. Germline CDR1 reads LGHDT; CDR2 reads YNNKEL (reference sequence). The CDR3 is 13 amino acids. The V and J ends lost 8 bases and 2 bases respectively, with 12 bases between them. This chain's CDR3 is CASCYGGNYGYTF. The CDR3 bases are TGTGCCAGCTGCTACGGGGGGAACTATGGCTACACCTTC.

The chain combines TRBV6-5 with TRBJ1-2, with TRBD1 as a possible D gene (6 bases). The CDR3 runs to 15 residues. Germline V CDR1 and CDR2: MNHEY, SVGAGI. V lost 2 bases to trimming and J lost 2 bases, with 12 bases between them. The CDR3, as DNA: TGTGCCAGCAGTTACCGTCCGCAGGGGAACTATGGCTACACCTTC. Protein: CASSYRPQGNYGYTF.

J is TRBJ1-5 and V is TRBV20-1; D is undetermined. Germline CDR1 DFQATT, CDR2 SNEGSKA (reference sequence). The CDR3 runs to 13 residues. Trimming took off 3 bases at V and 0 bases at J, with 6 bases between the two ends. The CDR3 spells CSASGSSNQPQHF. The CDR3 nucleotides are TGCAGTGCTAGTGGGAGTAGCAATCAGCCCCAGCATTTT.

V is TRBV7-9 and J is TRBJ1-5; 11 nucleotides line up with TRBD1. Germline trimming cut 5 bases from V and 5 bases from J; bases unmatched to any gene: 5. The CDR3 is made up of 15 amino acids. CDR1 and CDR2 (germline): SEHNR, FQNEAQ (reference sequence). In nucleotides, the CDR3 is TGTGCCAGCAGCATCCCGGGACAGGGGGATCAGCCCCAGCATTTT. Encoded protein: CASSIPGQGDQPQHF.